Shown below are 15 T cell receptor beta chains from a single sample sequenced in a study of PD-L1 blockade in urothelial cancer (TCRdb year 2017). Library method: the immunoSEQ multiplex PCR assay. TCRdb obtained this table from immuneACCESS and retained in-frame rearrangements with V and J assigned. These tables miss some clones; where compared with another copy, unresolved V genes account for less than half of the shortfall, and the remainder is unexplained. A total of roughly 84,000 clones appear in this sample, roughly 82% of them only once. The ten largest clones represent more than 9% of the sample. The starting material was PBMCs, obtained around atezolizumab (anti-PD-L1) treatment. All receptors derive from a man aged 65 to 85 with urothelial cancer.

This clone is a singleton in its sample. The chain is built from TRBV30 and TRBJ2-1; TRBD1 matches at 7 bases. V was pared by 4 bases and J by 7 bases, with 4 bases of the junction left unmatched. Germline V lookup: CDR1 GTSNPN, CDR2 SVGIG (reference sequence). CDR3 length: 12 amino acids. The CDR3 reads CAWNDRENEQFF. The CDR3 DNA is TGTGCCTGGAACGACAGGGAGAATGAGCAGTTCTTC.

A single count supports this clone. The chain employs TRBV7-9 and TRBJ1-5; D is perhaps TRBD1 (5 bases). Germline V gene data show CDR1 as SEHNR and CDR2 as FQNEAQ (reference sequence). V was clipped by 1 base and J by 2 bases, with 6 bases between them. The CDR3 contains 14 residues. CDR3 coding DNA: TGTGCCAGCAGCTTAGGGGGCGGCAATCAGCCCCAGCATTTT. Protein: CASSLGGGNQPQHF.

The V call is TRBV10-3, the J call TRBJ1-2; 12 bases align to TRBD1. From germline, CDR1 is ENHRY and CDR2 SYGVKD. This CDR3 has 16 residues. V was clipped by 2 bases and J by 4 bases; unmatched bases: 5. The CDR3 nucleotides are TGTGCCATCAGTGAGAGGGACAGGGGGCGCGGCTATGGCTACACCTTC. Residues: CAISERDRGRGYGYTF.

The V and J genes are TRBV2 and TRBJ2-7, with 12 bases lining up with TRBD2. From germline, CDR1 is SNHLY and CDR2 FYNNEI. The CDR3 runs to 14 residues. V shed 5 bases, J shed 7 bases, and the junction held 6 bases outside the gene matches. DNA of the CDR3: TGTGCCAGCAGTTTGGGACTAGCGGGTGTAGAGCAGTACTTC. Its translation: CASSLGLAGVEQYF.

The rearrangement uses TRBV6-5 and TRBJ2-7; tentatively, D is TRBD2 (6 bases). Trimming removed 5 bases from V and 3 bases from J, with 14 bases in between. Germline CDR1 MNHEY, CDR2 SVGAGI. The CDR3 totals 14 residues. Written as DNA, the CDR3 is TGTGCCAGCAGTGAACGGCGGGGATACTACGAGCAGTACTTC. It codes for CASSERRGYYEQYF.

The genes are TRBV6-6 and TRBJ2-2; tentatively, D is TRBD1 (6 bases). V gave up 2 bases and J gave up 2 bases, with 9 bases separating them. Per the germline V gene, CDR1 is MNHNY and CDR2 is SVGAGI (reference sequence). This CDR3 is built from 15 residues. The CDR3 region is CASSYEGENTGELFF. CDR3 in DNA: TGTGCCAGCAGTTACGAGGGGGAAAACACCGGGGAGCTGTTTTTT.

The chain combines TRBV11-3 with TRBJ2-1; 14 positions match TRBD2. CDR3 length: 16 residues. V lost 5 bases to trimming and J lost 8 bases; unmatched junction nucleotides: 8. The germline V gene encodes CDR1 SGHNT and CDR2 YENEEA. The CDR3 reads CASSPGTSGSPDEQFF. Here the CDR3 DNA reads TGTGCCAGCAGCCCTGGGACTAGCGGGAGTCCAGATGAGCAGTTCTTC.

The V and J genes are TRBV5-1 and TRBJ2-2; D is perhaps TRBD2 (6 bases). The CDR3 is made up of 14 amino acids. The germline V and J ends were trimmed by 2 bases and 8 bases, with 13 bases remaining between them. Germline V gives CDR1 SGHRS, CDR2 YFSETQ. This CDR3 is CASSLIGGEGELFF. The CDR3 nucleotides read TGCGCCAGCAGCTTAATCGGGGGAGAGGGGGAGCTGTTTTTT.

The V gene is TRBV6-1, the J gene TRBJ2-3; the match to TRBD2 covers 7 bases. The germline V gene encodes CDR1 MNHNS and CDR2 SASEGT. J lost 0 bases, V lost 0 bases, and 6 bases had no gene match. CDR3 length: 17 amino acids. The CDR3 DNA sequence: TGTGCCAGCAGTGAAGCGCGCCTAGCGGAAAGCACAGATACGCAGTATTTT. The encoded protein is CASSEARLAESTDTQYF.

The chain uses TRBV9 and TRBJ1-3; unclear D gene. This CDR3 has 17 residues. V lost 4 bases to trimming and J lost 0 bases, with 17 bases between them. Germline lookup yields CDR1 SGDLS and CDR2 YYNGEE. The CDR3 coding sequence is TGTGCCAGCAGCTCCCCGAGGGAGGACCGCTCTGGAAACACCATATATTTT. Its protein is CASSSPREDRSGNTIYF.

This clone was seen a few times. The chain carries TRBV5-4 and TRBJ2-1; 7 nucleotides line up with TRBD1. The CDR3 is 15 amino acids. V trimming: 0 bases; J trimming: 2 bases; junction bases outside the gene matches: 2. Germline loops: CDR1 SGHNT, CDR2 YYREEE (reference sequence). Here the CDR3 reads CASSLADRTYNEQFF. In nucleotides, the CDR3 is TGTGCCAGCAGCTTGGCGGACAGGACCTACAATGAGCAGTTCTTC.

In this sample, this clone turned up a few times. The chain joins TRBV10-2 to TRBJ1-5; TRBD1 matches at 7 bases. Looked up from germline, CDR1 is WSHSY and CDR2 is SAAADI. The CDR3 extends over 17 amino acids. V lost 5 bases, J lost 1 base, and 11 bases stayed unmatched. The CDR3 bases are TGCGCCAGCAGTTTGGTCTCGCAGGGGGTGAGCAATCAGCCCCAGCATTTT. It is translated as CASSLVSQGVSNQPQHF.

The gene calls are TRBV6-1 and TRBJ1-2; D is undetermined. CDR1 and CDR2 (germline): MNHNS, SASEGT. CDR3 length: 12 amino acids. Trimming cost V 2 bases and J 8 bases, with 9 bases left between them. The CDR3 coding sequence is TGTGCCAGCAGTGAACAACCAGGCGGCTACACCTTC. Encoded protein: CASSEQPGGYTF.

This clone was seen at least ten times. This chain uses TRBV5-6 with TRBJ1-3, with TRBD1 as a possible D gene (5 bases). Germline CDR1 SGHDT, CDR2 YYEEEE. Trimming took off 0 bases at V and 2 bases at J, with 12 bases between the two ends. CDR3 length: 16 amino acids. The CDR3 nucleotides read TGTGCCAGCAGCTTGGGGGGCTGGTGGACTGGAAACACCATATATTTT. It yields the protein CASSLGGWWTGNTIYF. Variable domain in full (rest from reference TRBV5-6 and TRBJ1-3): DAGVTQSPTHLIKTRGQQVTLRCSPKSGHDTVSWYQQALGQGPQFIFQYYEEEERQRGNFPDRFSGHQFPNYSSELNVNALLLGDSALYLCASSLGGWWTGNTIYFGEGSWLTVV.

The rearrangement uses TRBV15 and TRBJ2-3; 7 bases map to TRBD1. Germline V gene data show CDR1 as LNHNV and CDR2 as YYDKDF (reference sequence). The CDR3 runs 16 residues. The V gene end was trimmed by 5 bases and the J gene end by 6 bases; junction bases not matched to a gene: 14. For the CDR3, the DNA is TGTGCCACCAGCGATTCCGGGACAGTTTCATTCGATACGCAGTATTTT. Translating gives CATSDSGTVSFDTQYF.